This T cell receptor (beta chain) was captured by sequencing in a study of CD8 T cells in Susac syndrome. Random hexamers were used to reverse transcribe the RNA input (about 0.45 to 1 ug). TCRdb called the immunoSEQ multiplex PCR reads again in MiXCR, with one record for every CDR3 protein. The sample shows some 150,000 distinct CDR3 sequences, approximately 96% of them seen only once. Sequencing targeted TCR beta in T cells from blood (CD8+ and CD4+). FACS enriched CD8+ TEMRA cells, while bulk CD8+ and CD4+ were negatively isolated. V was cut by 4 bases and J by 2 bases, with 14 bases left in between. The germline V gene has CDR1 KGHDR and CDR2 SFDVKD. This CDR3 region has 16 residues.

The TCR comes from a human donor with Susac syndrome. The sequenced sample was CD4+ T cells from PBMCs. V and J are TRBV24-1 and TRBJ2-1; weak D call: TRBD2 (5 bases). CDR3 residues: CATSDREETPYNEQFF. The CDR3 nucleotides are TGTGCCACCAGTGACCGGGAAGAGACCCCCTACAATGAGCAGTTCTTC.